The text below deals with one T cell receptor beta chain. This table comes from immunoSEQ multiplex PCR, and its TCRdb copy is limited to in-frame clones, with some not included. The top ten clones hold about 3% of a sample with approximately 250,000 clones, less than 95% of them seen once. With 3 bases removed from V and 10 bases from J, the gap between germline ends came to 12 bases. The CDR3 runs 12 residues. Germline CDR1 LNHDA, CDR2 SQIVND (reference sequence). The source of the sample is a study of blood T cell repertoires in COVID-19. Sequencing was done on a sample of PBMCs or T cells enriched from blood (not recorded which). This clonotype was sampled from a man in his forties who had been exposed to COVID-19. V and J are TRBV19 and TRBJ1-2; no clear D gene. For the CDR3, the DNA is TGTGCCAGTAGTATCGATCGGGGTCACTACACCTTC. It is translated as CASSIDRGHYTF.